Below, 9 T cell receptor beta chains from the same sample are listed, as sequenced in a study of blood T cells in healthy people across ages. A sample-barcoded 5' primer and a J-beta primer mix were used in a second PCR of about 7 to 12 cycles. Via MiXCR, TCRdb re-called the 5' RACE reads, giving one row per CDR3 protein. The sample holds around 900,000 distinct CDR3 sequences, roughly half seen once. Sequencing was performed on blood. The receptors stem from a woman aged 60-75 years in good health.

This chain links TRBV10-3 with TRBJ2-3; D gene unclear. The V end lost 5 bases, the J end lost 5 bases, and 8 bases lay between the germline ends. Germline CDR1 is ENHRY and CDR2 is SYGVKD. The CDR3 runs 12 residues. The CDR3 loop reads CAISNIGDTQYF. The DNA for the CDR3 is TGTGCCATCAGTAATATAGGAGATACGCAGTATTTT.

Concerning this clonotype itself: A junction boundary mismatches the germline segment, possibly from a read error. DNA for the CDR3: TGCAGTGCCCTCGACAGGGTTTTGAATAATTTACCCCTCCACTTT. This translates into CSALDRVLNNLPLHF. V usage is TRBV20-1 and J usage is TRBJ1-6; the match to TRBD1 covers 7 bases. Germline CDR1 reads DFQATT; CDR2 reads SNEGSKA (reference sequence). The CDR3 runs to 15 residues.

This chain connects TRBV27 to TRBJ2-7; 12 bases line up with TRBD2. Germline V gives CDR1 MNHEY, CDR2 SMNVEV (reference sequence). The V segment lost 5 bases and the J segment 7 bases; nucleotides outside the gene matches: 9. The CDR3 totals 15 residues. CDR3 loop: CASSPGTSGLNEQYF. The CDR3 DNA reads as TGTGCCAGCAGTCCCGGGACTAGCGGGTTGAATGAGCAGTACTTC.

The chain has TRBV5-1 and TRBJ2-5; D is perhaps TRBD2 (6 bases). The germline V gene has CDR1 SGHRS and CDR2 YFSETQ. This CDR3 contains 15 residues. V dropped 1 base and J dropped 1 base, with 11 bases sitting between them. The CDR3 reads CASSLYLASQETQYF. DNA for the CDR3: TGCGCCAGCAGCTTGTACCTAGCGAGCCAAGAGACCCAGTACTTC.

The chain links TRBV10-1 to TRBJ2-6, with a possible D match to TRBD2 (6 bases). The CDR3 runs 16 residues. Germline V CDR1 and CDR2: WNHNN, SYGVQD (reference sequence). Trimming took off 10 bases at V and 2 bases at J, with 18 bases between the two ends. The CDR3 nucleotides are TGCGCCAACCGGGCGGGAATAAGGACTGGGGCCAACGTCCTGACTTTC. Residues: CANRAGIRTGANVLTF.

The rearrangement links TRBV10-3 to TRBJ1-2, with D uncertain. V dropped 8 bases and J dropped 2 bases, with 9 bases sitting between them. This CDR3 spans 12 amino acids. Per germline, CDR1 ENHRY and CDR2 SYGVKD. CDR3 in amino acids: CAIGNRNYGYTF. CDR3 sequence (DNA): TGTGCCATCGGTAACAGAAACTATGGCTACACCTTC.

J is TRBJ2-7 and V is TRBV5-6; 10 bases are shared with TRBD1. V lost 1 base, J lost 5 bases, and 6 bases stayed unmatched. The CDR3 spans 15 residues. CDR1 and CDR2 from the germline V gene are SGHDT and YYEEEE. The CDR3, as DNA: TGTGCCAGCAGCTTGAGGGACAGGGGTCCCCACGAGCAGTACTTC. Its protein is CASSLRDRGPHEQYF.

This clonotype turned up a few times. This chain uses TRBV28 with TRBJ2-3; TRBD2 agrees at 7 bases. V dropped 4 bases and J dropped 6; count of bases not matched to a gene: 4. CDR3 length equals 13 residues. Germline V lookup: CDR1 MDHEN, CDR2 SYDVKM. The CDR3 reads CASSWGEGDTQYF. The CDR3 DNA is TGTGCCAGCAGTTGGGGGGAGGGGGATACGCAGTATTTT.

The gene calls are TRBV20-1 and TRBJ2-7, with 7 bases aligning to TRBD1. V lost 6 bases and J lost 7; bases outside the gene matches: 12. The CDR3 loop spans 13 amino acids. In germline, CDR1 is DFQATT, CDR2 SNEGSKA (reference sequence). This chain's CDR3 is CSAIDRVGREQYF. DNA of the CDR3: TGCAGTGCAATAGACAGGGTAGGAAGAGAGCAGTACTTC.